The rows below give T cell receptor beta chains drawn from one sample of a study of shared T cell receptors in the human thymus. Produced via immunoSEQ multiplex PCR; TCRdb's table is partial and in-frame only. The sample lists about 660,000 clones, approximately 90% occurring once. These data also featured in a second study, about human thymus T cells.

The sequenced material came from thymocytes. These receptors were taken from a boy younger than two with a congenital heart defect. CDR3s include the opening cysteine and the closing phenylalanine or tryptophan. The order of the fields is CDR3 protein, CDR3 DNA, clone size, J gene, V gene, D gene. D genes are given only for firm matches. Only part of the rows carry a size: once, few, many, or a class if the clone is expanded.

CDR3 protein: CASSQGRGRYEQYF
CDR3 DNA: TGTGCCAGCAGCCAAGGGCGGGGGCGGTACGAGCAGTACTTC
clone size: NA
J gene: TRBJ2-7
V gene: TRBV7-8
D gene: NA

CDR3 protein: CASSCLREDYGYTF
CDR3 DNA: TGTGCCAGCAGTTGTCTTAGGGAGGACTATGGCTACACCTTC
clone size: NA
J gene: TRBJ1-2
V gene: TRBV6-5
D gene: NA

CDR3 protein: CASSPPFWRGPSSYNEQFF
CDR3 DNA: TGTGCCAGCTCACCACCGTTCTGGAGGGGGCCCAGCTCCTACAATGAGCAGTTCTTC
clone size: NA
J gene: TRBJ2-1
V gene: TRBV18
D gene: NA

CDR3 protein: CASSPRRILRGHTDTQYF
CDR3 DNA: TGTGCCAGCAGTCCACGCCGAATCCTGAGGGGGCACACAGATACGCAGTATTTT
clone size: NA
J gene: TRBJ2-3
V gene: TRBV27
D gene: TRBD1

CDR3 protein: CASRVQAPYNEQFF
CDR3 DNA: TGTGCCAGCAGGGTACAGGCCCCTTACAATGAGCAGTTCTTC
clone size: NA
J gene: TRBJ2-1
V gene: TRBV6-1
D gene: NA

CDR3 protein: CASSDSRTPSYNEQFF
CDR3 DNA: TGTGCCAGCAGTGACTCCCGGACTCCATCCTACAATGAGCAGTTCTTC
clone size: NA
J gene: TRBJ2-1
V gene: TRBV6-4
D gene: NA

CDR3 protein: CASSQDRRENTGELFF
CDR3 DNA: TGCGCCAGCAGCCAAGACCGGCGGGAGAACACCGGGGAGCTGTTTTTT
clone size: NA
J gene: TRBJ2-2
V gene: TRBV4-3
D gene: NA

CDR3 protein: CASSESASGRVTDTQYF
CDR3 DNA: TGCGCCAGCAGTGAGTCGGCTAGCGGGAGGGTCACAGATACGCAGTATTTT
clone size: few
J gene: TRBJ2-3
V gene: TRBV10-1
D gene: TRBD2

CDR3 protein: CATSRDRGSSLYNEQFF
CDR3 DNA: TGTGCCACCAGCAGAGATCGGGGTAGCTCCCTTTACAATGAGCAGTTCTTC
clone size: few
J gene: TRBJ2-1
V gene: TRBV15
D gene: NA

CDR3 protein: CASSGGGKQFF
CDR3 DNA: TGCGCCAGCAGTGGGGGGGGGAAGCAGTTCTTC
clone size: NA
J gene: TRBJ2-1
V gene: TRBV10-1
D gene: TRBD2

CDR3 protein: CASSLGGLAAKRSNEQFF
CDR3 DNA: TGTGCCAGCAGCTTAGGAGGCCTAGCGGCTAAGAGGTCCAATGAGCAGTTCTTC
clone size: NA
J gene: TRBJ2-1
V gene: TRBV13
D gene: TRBD2

CDR3 protein: CASSLTGYEQYF
CDR3 DNA: TGTGCCAGCAGCTTAACAGGGTACGAGCAGTACTTC
clone size: few
J gene: TRBJ2-7
V gene: TRBV5-6
D gene: NA

CDR3 protein: CASSRGTAEGTEAFF
CDR3 DNA: TGTGCCAGCAGCCGAGGGACAGCTGAGGGGACTGAAGCTTTCTTT
clone size: few
J gene: TRBJ1-1
V gene: TRBV6-5
D gene: TRBD1

CDR3 protein: CASSVAGVSVGETQYF
CDR3 DNA: TGTGCCAGCAGCGTAGCGGGAGTCAGCGTAGGAGAGACCCAGTACTTC
clone size: once
J gene: TRBJ2-5
V gene: TRBV9
D gene: NA

CDR3 protein: CASRLAGVYNEQFF
CDR3 DNA: TGTGCCAGCAGATTAGCGGGAGTTTACAATGAGCAGTTCTTC
clone size: few
J gene: TRBJ2-1
V gene: TRBV27
D gene: TRBD2

CDR3 protein: CASSLTGNRADTQYF
CDR3 DNA: TGTGCCAGCAGCTTGACAGGGAATAGGGCAGATACGCAGTATTTT
clone size: NA
J gene: TRBJ2-3
V gene: TRBV7-8
D gene: TRBD1

CDR3 protein: CASSLEGDQETQYF
CDR3 DNA: TGTGCCAGCAGCTTAGAGGGAGACCAAGAGACCCAGTACTTC
clone size: NA
J gene: TRBJ2-5
V gene: TRBV11-3
D gene: NA

CDR3 protein: CASSIFGNYNEQFF
CDR3 DNA: TGTGCCAGTAGTATTTTCGGGAACTACAATGAGCAGTTCTTC
clone size: NA
J gene: TRBJ2-1
V gene: TRBV19
D gene: NA